The 31 T cell receptor beta chains given below trace back to one sample, sequenced in a study of blood T cell repertoires in COVID-19. TCRdb's copy holds only in-frame clones and misses some; the assay was immunoSEQ multiplex PCR. Among tens of thousands of clones, around four fifths were seen once, and the ten largest hold nearly 3.5%. Material for sequencing was peripheral blood. All receptors derive from a man in his fifties with acute or convalescent COVID-19.

The rearrangement joins TRBV7-9 to TRBJ2-5, with 9 bases lining up with TRBD1. The germline CDR1 and CDR2 sequences are SEHNR and FQNEAQ (reference sequence). The trim removed 3 bases at V and 2 bases at J, leaving 1 base unmatched. The CDR3 has 14 residues. CDR3 nucleotides: TGTGCCAGCAGCTTGACAGGGGGGCAAGAGACCCAGTACTTC. It specifies CASSLTGGQETQYF.

This chain uses TRBV28 with TRBJ1-2, with TRBD1 matching over 9 bases. Germline V CDR1 and CDR2: MDHEN, SYDVKM. Losses at the gene ends were 2 bases for V and 8 bases for J; bases not matched to a gene: 15. The CDR3 spans 17 residues. CDR3 nucleotide sequence: TGTGCCAGCAGTTTAGGTCCCGGGACAGGGCCACAGGTGGGCTACACCTTC. This translates into CASSLGPGTGPQVGYTF.

This clone was seen once. This chain uses TRBV20-1 with TRBJ1-4, with 10 bases identical to TRBD1. Trimming at V came to 3 bases and at J to 7 bases, leaving 8 bases not matched to a gene. CDR3 length: 15 amino acids. Germline lookup yields CDR1 DFQATT and CDR2 SNEGSKA (reference sequence). The CDR3 is CSASPGTGEAEKLFF. As DNA, the CDR3 is TGCAGTGCTAGTCCGGGGACAGGGGAAGCTGAAAAACTGTTTTTT.

The genes are TRBV5-5 and TRBJ1-2; 9 bases are shared with TRBD1. Germline CDR1 and CDR2: SGHKS and YYEKEE (reference sequence). The length of the CDR3 is 15 residues. Trimming cost V 4 bases and J 2 bases; bases outside gene matches: 6. CDR3: CASSLRDRENYGYTF. The CDR3 DNA is TGTGCCAGCAGCCTCCGGGACAGGGAAAACTATGGCTACACCTTC.

This chain uses TRBV2 with TRBJ2-7; perhaps TRBD1 as D (6 bases). The CDR3 has 15 amino acids. The V end lost 6 bases, the J end lost 0 bases, and 15 bases lay between the germline ends. Germline V CDR1 and CDR2: SNHLY, FYNNEI. In DNA, the CDR3 is TGTGCCAGCAGGGGGTGGACAGCGAACTCCTACGAGCAGTACTTC. Protein sequence: CASRGWTANSYEQYF.

This clone has just one count. The gene calls are TRBV4-1 and TRBJ2-5, with TRBD2 matching over 10 bases. The CDR3 totals 13 residues. The germline V gene encodes CDR1 MGHRA and CDR2 YSYEKL. V was clipped by 8 bases and J by 2 bases; unmatched bases: 2. The CDR3 spells CASGLAEQETQYF. CDR3 sequence (DNA): TGCGCCAGCGGACTAGCGGAACAAGAGACCCAGTACTTC.

The chain is built from TRBV27 and TRBJ2-3; 12 nucleotides line up with TRBD2. From germline, CDR1 is MNHEY and CDR2 SMNVEV (reference sequence). This CDR3 spans 20 amino acids. Losses at the gene ends were 2 bases for V and 6 bases for J; bases not matched to a gene: 18. The CDR3 is CASSLGAGLAGGPVRDTQYF. The CDR3 nucleotides read TGTGCCAGCAGTTTAGGAGCCGGGCTAGCGGGGGGGCCGGTCCGGGATACGCAGTATTTT.

This clone was recorded a few times. The CDR3 loop reads CASSWNRGSEAFF. The CDR3 nucleotides read TGTGCCAGCAGTTGGAACAGGGGCTCTGAAGCTTTCTTT. This chain uses TRBV12-3 or TRBV12-4 with TRBJ1-1, with TRBD1 identical over 7 bases. The CDR3 loop spans 13 amino acids. Unmatched junction bases numbered 5, after V lost 4 bases and J lost 6 bases.

The gene calls are TRBV6-5 and TRBJ1-1; TRBD1 aligns across 8 bases. This CDR3 is built from 15 residues. CDR1 and CDR2 from the germline V gene are MNHEY and SVGAGI. Germline trimming cut 5 bases from V and 1 base from J; bases unmatched to any gene: 6. In DNA, the CDR3 is TGTGCCAGCAGTCCATGGACAGGGCCGAACACTGAAGCTTTCTTT. Its translation is CASSPWTGPNTEAFF.

This chain uses TRBV6-5 with TRBJ1-6; 10 bases fit TRBD1. Germline-derived CDR1 and CDR2 are MNHEY and SVGAGI. Losses at the gene ends were 6 bases for V and 10 bases for J; bases not matched to a gene: 9. This CDR3 has 15 residues. The CDR3 sequence: CASSRRGQGLSPLHF. The CDR3 nucleotides are TGTGCCAGCAGCCGAAGGGGACAGGGGCTGTCACCCCTCCACTTT.

This clone was observed a single time. The V gene is TRBV10-3, the J gene TRBJ2-3; 8 bases match TRBD1. Germline CDR1 ENHRY, CDR2 SYGVKD. The CDR3 has 14 amino acids. Unmatched junction bases numbered 5, after V lost 5 bases and J lost 4 bases. CDR3 nucleotide sequence: TGTGCCATCAGTCAGGGGGCTAGGGCAGATACGCAGTATTTT. It translates to CAISQGARADTQYF.

The rearrangement joins TRBV4-1 to TRBJ2-2; D gene uncertain. Germline CDR1 and CDR2: MGHRA and YSYEKL. The CDR3 runs 15 residues. The germline V and J ends were trimmed by 0 bases and 5 bases, with 10 bases remaining between them. CDR3 DNA: TGCGCCAGCAGCCAAGAGGCCGCTTGGACCGGGGAGCTGTTTTTT. Its protein product is CASSQEAAWTGELFF.

J is TRBJ2-7 and V is TRBV7-2; D perhaps matches TRBD1 (5 bases). This CDR3 has 15 residues. V lost 5 bases and J 0 bases, leaving 14 bases between the germline ends. Germline-derived CDR1 and CDR2 are SGHTA and FQGNSA. CDR3 sequence: CASSPGSVYSYEQYF. The CDR3 nucleotides read TGTGCCAGCAGCCCAGGGTCCGTCTACTCCTACGAGCAGTACTTC.

V is TRBV5-6 and J is TRBJ1-1; 8 positions agree with TRBD1. The germline V gene encodes CDR1 SGHDT and CDR2 YYEEEE. V gave up 4 bases and J gave up 0 bases; unmatched junction bases: 5. The CDR3 loop spans 15 amino acids. This CDR3 is CASSPTGDMNTEAFF. The CDR3 DNA is TGTGCCAGCAGCCCGACAGGGGACATGAACACTGAAGCTTTCTTT.

This clone was observed a handful of times. The genes are TRBV3-1 (or the pseudogene TRBV3-2) and TRBJ1-1; 8 bases align to TRBD1. The CDR3 has 12 amino acids. Germline V gene data show CDR1 as LGHDT and CDR2 as YNNKEL (reference sequence). With 6 bases clipped from V and 6 bases from J, the junction kept 3 bases outside the gene matches. The CDR3 DNA reads as TGTGCCAGCAGGGACAGGGATCCTGAAGCTTTCTTT. This codes for CASRDRDPEAFF.

The chain is built from TRBV9 and TRBJ1-1; D is unresolved. CDR3 size: 15 residues. Germline values: CDR1 SGDLS, CDR2 YYNGEE. The germline V and J ends were trimmed by 0 bases and 3 bases, with 12 bases remaining between them. In DNA form, the CDR3 reads TGTGCCAGCAGCGTAGTGGAGGGTGGGGACACTGAAGCTTTCTTT. Translated, it gives CASSVVEGGDTEAFF.

This chain links TRBV18 with TRBJ1-4; D is unclear. Germline V CDR1 and CDR2: KGHSH, LQKENI. The CDR3 has 14 residues. Trimming stripped 1 base from V and 5 bases from J, with 8 bases between. DNA of the CDR3: TGTGCCAGCTCACCACGGGAGACAAATGAAAAACTGTTTTTT. This encodes CASSPRETNEKLFF. Filled out from reference TRBV18 and TRBJ1-4, the complete variable domain reads NAGVMQNPRHLVRRRGQEARLRCSPMKGHSHVYWYRQLPEEGLKFMVYLQKENIIDESGMPKERFSAEFPKEGPSILRIQQVVRGDSAAYFCASSPRETNEKLFFGSGTQLSVL.

The chain recombines TRBV30 with TRBJ1-2, with a tentative D call TRBD1 (6 bases). V lost 0 bases to trimming and J lost 8 bases, with 10 bases between them. There are 12 residues in the CDR3. Germline loops: CDR1 GTSNPN, CDR2 SVGIG (reference sequence). CDR3 in DNA: TGTGCCTGGAGTGTAGGCAGGGGCGGCTACACCTTC. Protein sequence: CAWSVGRGGYTF.

The chain is built from TRBV19 and TRBJ2-3; D is possibly TRBD1 (6 bases). V lost 6 bases and J lost 4, with 14 bases in between. The germline V gene has CDR1 LNHDA and CDR2 SQIVND (reference sequence). CDR3 length: 14 residues. CDR3 in DNA: TGTGCCAGTAGCATTACAGGGTCCTCAGATACGCAGTATTTT. This encodes CASSITGSSDTQYF.

The V gene is TRBV11-1, the J gene TRBJ1-4; perhaps TRBD1 as D (6 bases). From germline, CDR1 is SGHAT and CDR2 FQDESV (reference sequence). Trimming stripped 5 bases from V and 8 bases from J, with 12 bases between. The CDR3 sequence is 13 residues long. CDR3 DNA sequence: TGTGCCAGCAGCCCAGGGGCTCGGGAAAAACTGTTTTTT. Its translation is CASSPGAREKLFF.

V usage is TRBV6-2 or TRBV6-3 and J usage is TRBJ2-3; the match to TRBD2 covers 8 bases. V gave up 4 bases and J gave up 5 bases; unmatched junction bases: 14. This CDR3 has 17 residues. Per germline, CDR1 MNHEY and CDR2 SVGEGT. The DNA of the CDR3 is TGTGCCAGCAGTTTCCCAACTAGCGGACCTTCGGGAGATACGCAGTATTTT. Translating gives CASSFPTSGPSGDTQYF.

The chain is built from TRBV6-1 and TRBJ1-2; 9 nucleotides agree with TRBD1. Looked up from germline, CDR1 is MNHNS and CDR2 is SASEGT. This CDR3 has 16 amino acids. Trimming removed 4 bases from V and 7 bases from J; junction bases left unmatched: 13. The CDR3, as DNA: TGTGCCAGCAGTGGGACAGGGGCTACCGGTTCTAGTGGCTACACCTTC. The encoded protein is CASSGTGATGSSGYTF.

The chain links TRBV7-2 to TRBJ1-1; D remains unclear. V was shortened by 5 bases and J by 1 base, with 8 bases between the two germline ends. This CDR3 has 13 amino acids. Per the germline V gene, CDR1 is SGHTA and CDR2 is FQGNSA. The CDR3 DNA reads as TGTGCCAGCAGCCAACTGCCGAACACTGAAGCTTTCTTT. As protein: CASSQLPNTEAFF.

The chain is built from TRBV11-1 and TRBJ1-2, with 9 bases aligning to TRBD1. V shed 5 bases, J shed 0 bases, and the junction held 4 bases outside the gene matches. Per germline, CDR1 SGHAT and CDR2 FQDESV (reference sequence). The CDR3 spans 15 residues. As DNA, the CDR3 is TGTGCCAGCAGCCGGGACAGGGAGGCTAACTATGGCTACACCTTC. Its protein is CASSRDREANYGYTF.

This clone was counted once. The gene calls are TRBV7-2 and TRBJ2-2, with 8 bases identical to TRBD1. This CDR3 comprises 17 residues. V shed 5 bases and J 0 bases; nucleotides not matched to a gene: 8. Germline values: CDR1 SGHTA, CDR2 FQGNSA. The CDR3 here is CASSPRQGTSNTGELFF. CDR3 coding DNA: TGTGCCAGCAGCCCCCGACAGGGGACCTCGAACACCGGGGAGCTGTTTTTT.

The chain uses TRBV12-3 or TRBV12-4 and TRBJ2-1; the D is unclear. CDR3 length: 11 amino acids. Trimming took 3 bases from V and 7 from J, leaving 4 bases between them. The CDR3 protein is CASSFVNEQFF. CDR3 sequence (DNA): TGTGCCAGCAGTTTTGTAAATGAGCAGTTCTTC.

The V and J genes are TRBV6-5 and TRBJ2-2; D gene unclear. The CDR3 sequence is 16 residues long. From germline, CDR1 is MNHEY and CDR2 SVGAGI. V was trimmed by 2 bases and J by 0 bases, leaving 10 bases between them. The CDR3: CASSYGDTTNTGELFF. CDR3 bases: TGTGCCAGCAGTTACGGTGACACCACGAACACCGGGGAGCTGTTTTTT.

The chain joins TRBV5-1 to TRBJ1-4; 9 bases fit TRBD1. Germline V gene lookup returns CDR1 SGHRS and CDR2 YFSETQ. V lost 3 bases to trimming and J lost 4 bases; unmatched junction nucleotides: 1. CDR3 length equals 14 residues. The DNA of the CDR3 is TGCGCCAGCAGCTCGGACAGGGGTAATGAAAAACTGTTTTTT. It yields the protein CASSSDRGNEKLFF.

V and J are TRBV14 and TRBJ2-3, with 7 bases lining up with TRBD2. J lost 2 bases, V lost 4 bases, and 3 bases had no gene match. The CDR3 loop spans 14 amino acids. CDR1 and CDR2 from the germline V gene are SGHDN and FVKESK. The CDR3 loop is CASSLRDYTDTQYF. The CDR3 DNA reads as TGTGCCAGCAGCCTCAGGGACTACACAGATACGCAGTATTTT.

This clone is categorized as medium-sized. V is TRBV11-3 and J is TRBJ2-2, with D maybe TRBD2 (6 bases). Germline loops: CDR1 SGHNT, CDR2 YENEEA. V lost 5 bases to trimming and J lost 7 bases, with 14 bases between them. The CDR3 loop spans 14 amino acids. The CDR3 DNA follows: TGTGCCAGCAGCCCCGGGAGCACGGTCGGGGAGCTGTTTTTT. This codes for CASSPGSTVGELFF.

V usage is TRBV4-2 and J usage is TRBJ2-4, with TRBD1 as a possible D gene (6 bases). V lost 4 bases and J lost 4, with 17 bases in between. Germline V gives CDR1 LGHNA, CDR2 YNFKEQ. CDR3 length: 16 amino acids. The CDR3 region is CASSPTDRTEKNIQYF. In DNA form, the CDR3 reads TGTGCCAGCAGCCCGACCGACAGGACGGAGAAAAACATTCAGTACTTC.